This T cell receptor beta chain was identified in a study of blood T cell repertoires in COVID-19. Study background: Both acute and convalescent COVID-19 samples were obtained from the United States, Italy and Spain. Sources were T cells, B-cell-depleted T cells, or PBMCs; the material itself was cDNA or gDNA.

Germline-derived CDR1 and CDR2 are LGHNA and YSLEER. Losses at the gene ends were 1 base for V and 1 base for J; bases not matched to a gene: 7. The CDR3 totals 18 residues. In the study's own analysis: Amplification from reference gene primers served as the basis for estimated nucleated cell counts. Sequencing was performed with immunoSEQ multiplex PCR; in TCRdb, only in-frame clones are kept and a portion is missing. That table furnishes V, J and clone size, whereas the DNA furnished D and trimming. The table shows over 110,000 clones, with more than 70% occurring only once. Sequencing input: peripheral blood. The rearrangement joins TRBV4-3 to TRBJ1-5, with 10 bases fitting TRBD1. The sequence was obtained from a human donor in a cohort sampled during active COVID-19. The CDR3 here is CASSQGFGTGDSNQPQHF. The CDR3 DNA reads as TGCGCCAGCAGCCAAGGATTCGGGACAGGGGACAGCAATCAGCCCCAGCATTTT.